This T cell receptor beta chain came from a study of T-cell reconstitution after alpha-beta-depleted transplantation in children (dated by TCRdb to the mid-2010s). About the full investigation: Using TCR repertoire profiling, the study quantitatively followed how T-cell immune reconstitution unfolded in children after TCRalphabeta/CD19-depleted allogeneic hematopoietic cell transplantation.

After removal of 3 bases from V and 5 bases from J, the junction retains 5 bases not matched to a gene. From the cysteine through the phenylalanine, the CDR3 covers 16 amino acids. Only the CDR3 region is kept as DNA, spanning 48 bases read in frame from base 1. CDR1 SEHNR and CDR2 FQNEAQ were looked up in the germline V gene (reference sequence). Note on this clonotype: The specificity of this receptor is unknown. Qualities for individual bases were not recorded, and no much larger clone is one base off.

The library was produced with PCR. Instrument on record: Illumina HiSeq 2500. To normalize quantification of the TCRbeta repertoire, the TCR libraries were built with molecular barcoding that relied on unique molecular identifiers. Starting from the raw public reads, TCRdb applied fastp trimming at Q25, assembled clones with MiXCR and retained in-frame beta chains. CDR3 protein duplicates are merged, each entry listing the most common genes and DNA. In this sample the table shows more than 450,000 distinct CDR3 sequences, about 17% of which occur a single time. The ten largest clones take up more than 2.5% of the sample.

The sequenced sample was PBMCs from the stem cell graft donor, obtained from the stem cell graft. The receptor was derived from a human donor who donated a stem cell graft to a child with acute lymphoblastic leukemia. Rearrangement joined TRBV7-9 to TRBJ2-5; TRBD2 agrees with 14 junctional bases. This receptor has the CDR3 CASSLRLAGGQETQYF. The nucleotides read TGTGCCAGCAGCTTGAGACTAGCGGGAGGGCAGGAGACCCAGTACTTC.